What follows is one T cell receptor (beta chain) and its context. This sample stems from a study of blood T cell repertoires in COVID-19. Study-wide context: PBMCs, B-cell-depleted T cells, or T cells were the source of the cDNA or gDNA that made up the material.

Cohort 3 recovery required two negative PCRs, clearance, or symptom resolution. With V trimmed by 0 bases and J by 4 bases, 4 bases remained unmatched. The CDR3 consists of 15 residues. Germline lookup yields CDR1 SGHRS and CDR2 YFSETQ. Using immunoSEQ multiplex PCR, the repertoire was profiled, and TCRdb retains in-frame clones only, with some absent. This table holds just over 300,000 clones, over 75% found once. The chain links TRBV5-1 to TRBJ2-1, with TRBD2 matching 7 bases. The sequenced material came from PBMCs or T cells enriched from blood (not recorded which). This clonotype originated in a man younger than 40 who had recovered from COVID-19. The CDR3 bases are TGCGCCAGCAGCTTGGTGGGACTACCTTACAATGAGCAGTTCTTC. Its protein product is CASSLVGLPYNEQFF.